This is a list of T cell receptor beta chains from one sample in a study of blood T cell repertoires in COVID-19. Generated by immunoSEQ multiplex PCR, the TCRdb table keeps only in-frame clones and is missing some. This table has roughly 250,000 clones, approximately 90% appearing once. The material sequenced was peripheral blood. The receptors derive from a man under 40 with acute or convalescent COVID-19. Each CDR3 is given with its conserved first and last residue. A D gene is named only where the DNA matches it firmly.

v_call,d_call,cdr3_aa
TRBV4-1,.,CASSQEARAGNEQFF
TRBV5-1,.,CASSGSARNSSYEQYF
TRBV3-1/TRBV3-2,.,CASSPNTGISGNTIYF
TRBV5-4,TRBD1,CASSLYRGGTEAFF
TRBV30,TRBD1,CAWSRGQGIRDTIYF
TRBV5-1,.,CASKQAPGDTGELFF
TRBV7-9,.,CASSLMSVRNTEAFF
TRBV3-1/TRBV3-2,.,CASSPRQVNSPLHF
TRBV2,TRBD2,CASREEGLDGEQYF
TRBV7-9,TRBD1,CASSGDRYLGETQYF
TRBV5-1,.,CASSLAGDIGELFF
TRBV5-1,TRBD2,CASSLVLLAGGQVRYEQYF
TRBV7-2,.,CASSLRAVTYEQYF
TRBV28,TRBD2,CASSLGTSGSTAQYF
TRBV11-3,.,CASSSGSGYTGELFF
TRBV3-1/TRBV3-2,TRBD1,CASSLSRDRAKPNYGYTF
TRBV28,TRBD1,CASSVPTGTGVETQYF
TRBV2,.,CAGSSVSYGYTF
TRBV2,TRBD1,CASRADRVNTGELFF
TRBV15,.,CATSRGPRGSNYGYTF
TRBV4-1,.,CASSRGDSGNTIYF
TRBV29-1,TRBD1,CSVRTGVDQPQHF
TRBV6-5,.,CASSYSPGSGNTIYF
TRBV7-7,TRBD2,CASSPLAGGHNEQFF
TRBV30,.,CAWRQQGWTNEKLFF
TRBV3-1/TRBV3-2,.,CASSQLPREETQYF